This T cell receptor (beta chain) stems from a study of technical replicates of blood from four donors. The protocol was immunoSEQ multiplex PCR, while the TCRdb copy is restricted to in-frame clones and leaves out a portion. Counted here are fewer than 95,000 clones, roughly 91% occurring once; the ten biggest clones make up just under 0.25%. The CDR3 contains 12 residues. The V and J ends lost 2 bases and 0 bases respectively, with 4 bases between them. CDR1 and CDR2 (germline): GTSNPN, SVGIG (reference sequence). This clone was detected only a few times. The receptor comes from a human donor in good health. Sequencing was done on a sample of T cells isolated from PBMCs. V gene TRBV30 combines with J gene TRBJ1-1; D not resolved. CDR3 protein: CAWSLLNTEAFF. The CDR3 bases are TGTGCCTGGAGTCTCCTGAACACTGAAGCTTTCTTT.